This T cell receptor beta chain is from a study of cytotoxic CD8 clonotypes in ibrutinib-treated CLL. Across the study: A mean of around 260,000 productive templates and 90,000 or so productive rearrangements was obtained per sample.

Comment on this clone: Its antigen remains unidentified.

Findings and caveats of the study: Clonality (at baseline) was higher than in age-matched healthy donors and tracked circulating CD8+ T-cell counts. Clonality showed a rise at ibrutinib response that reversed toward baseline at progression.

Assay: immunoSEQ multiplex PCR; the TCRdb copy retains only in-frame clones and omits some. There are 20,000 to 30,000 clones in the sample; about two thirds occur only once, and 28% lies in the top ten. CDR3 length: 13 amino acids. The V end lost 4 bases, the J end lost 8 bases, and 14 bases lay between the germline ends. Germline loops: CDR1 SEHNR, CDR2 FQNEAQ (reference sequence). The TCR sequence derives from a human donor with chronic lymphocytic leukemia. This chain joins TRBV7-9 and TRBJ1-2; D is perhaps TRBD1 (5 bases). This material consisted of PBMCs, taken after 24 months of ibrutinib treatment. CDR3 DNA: TGTGCCAGCAGCTCCCCTTTAGAGGGGGGCTACACCTTC. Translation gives CASSSPLEGGYTF.